Sequencing of this TCR beta chain was carried out in a study of cytomegalovirus exposure and HLA in healthy donors. As to this clone: Its cognate antigen is unknown.

Study-level points and caveats: Some public TCRs appeared in many individuals, while most sequences were rare.

Profiled with immunoSEQ multiplex PCR; TCRdb holds only in-frame clones, not every one. The sample records roughly 280,000 clones, about 86% being singletons. The sequenced material came from PBMCs. The clonotype originates from a woman aged 18-30 years in good health and CMV-seronegative.

The CDR3 sequence: CASSLVEGRGISYEQYF. The CDR3, as DNA: TGTGCCAGCAGCTTAGTTGAGGGCAGGGGGATTTCTTACGAGCAGTACTTC. This chain joins TRBV7-2 and TRBJ2-7, with TRBD1 matching 7 bases. Germline CDR1 SGHTA, CDR2 FQGNSA. V lost 1 base, J lost 4 bases, and 13 bases stayed unmatched. This CDR3 comprises 17 residues.